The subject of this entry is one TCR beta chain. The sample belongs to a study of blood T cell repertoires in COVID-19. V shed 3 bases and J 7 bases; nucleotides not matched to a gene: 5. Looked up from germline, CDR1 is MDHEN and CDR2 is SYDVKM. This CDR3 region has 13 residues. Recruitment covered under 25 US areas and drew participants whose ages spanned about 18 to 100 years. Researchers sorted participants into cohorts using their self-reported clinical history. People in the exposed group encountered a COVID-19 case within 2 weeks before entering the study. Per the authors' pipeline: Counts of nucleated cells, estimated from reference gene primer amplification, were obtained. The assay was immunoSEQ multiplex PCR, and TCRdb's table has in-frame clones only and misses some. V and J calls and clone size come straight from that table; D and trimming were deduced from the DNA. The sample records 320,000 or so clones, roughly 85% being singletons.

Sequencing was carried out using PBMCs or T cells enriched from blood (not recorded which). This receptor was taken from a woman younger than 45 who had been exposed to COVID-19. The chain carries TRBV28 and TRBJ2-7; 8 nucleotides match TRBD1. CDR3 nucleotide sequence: TGTGCCAGCAGTTTCCAGGGGGCAAATGAGCAGTACTTC. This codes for CASSFQGANEQYF. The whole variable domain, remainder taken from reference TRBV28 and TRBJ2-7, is DVKVTQSSRYLVKRTGEKVFLECVQDMDHENMFWYRQDPGLGLRLIYFSYDVKMKEKGDIPEGYSVSREKKERFSLILESASTNQTSMYLCASSFQGANEQYFGPGTRLTVT.